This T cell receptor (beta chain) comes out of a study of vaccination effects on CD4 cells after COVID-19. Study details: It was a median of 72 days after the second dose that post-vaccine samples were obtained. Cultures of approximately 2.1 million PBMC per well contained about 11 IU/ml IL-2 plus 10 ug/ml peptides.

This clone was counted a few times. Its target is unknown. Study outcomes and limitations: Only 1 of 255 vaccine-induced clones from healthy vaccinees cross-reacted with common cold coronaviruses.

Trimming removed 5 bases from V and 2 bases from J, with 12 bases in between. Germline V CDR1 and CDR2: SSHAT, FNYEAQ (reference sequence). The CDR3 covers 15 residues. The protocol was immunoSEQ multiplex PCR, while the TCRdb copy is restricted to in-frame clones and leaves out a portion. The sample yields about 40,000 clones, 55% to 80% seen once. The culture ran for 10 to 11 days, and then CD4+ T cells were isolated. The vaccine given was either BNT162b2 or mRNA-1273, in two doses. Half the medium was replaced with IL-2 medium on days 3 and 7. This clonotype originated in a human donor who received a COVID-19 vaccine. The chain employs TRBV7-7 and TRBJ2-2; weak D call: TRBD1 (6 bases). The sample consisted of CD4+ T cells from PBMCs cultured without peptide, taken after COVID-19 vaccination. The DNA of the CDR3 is TGTGCCAGCAGCCCGGACAGAGTTAACACCGGGGAGCTGTTTTTT. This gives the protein CASSPDRVNTGELFF.